This T cell receptor beta chain originates from a study of shared clonotypes between healthy human individuals. Study findings and constraints: Non-shared clonotypes were found to have lower generation probabilities than the clonotypes that were shared by all four of the sorted-subset donors.

Concerning this clone itself: Its cognate antigen is unknown.

CD4+ cell separation produced CD45RA+ naive and CD45RA-negative memory subsets. V was clipped by 1 base and J by 1 base, with 13 bases between them. The CDR3 has 16 residues. From germline, CDR1 is MNHNS and CDR2 SASEGT. Profiling relied on immunoSEQ multiplex PCR, and the TCRdb table lists in-frame clones only, not all of them. The table records some 2,000,000 clones, 85% to 95% of them present only once. Sequencing was carried out using naive CD4+ T cells sorted from blood. Subset specified: CD45RA+ positively selected. The clonotype was recovered from a man aged 18-30 years in good health. The chain is built from TRBV6-1 and TRBJ2-5; D uncertain. The CDR3 reads CASSEGVRWPQETQYF. In nucleotides, the CDR3 is TGTGCCAGCAGTGAAGGGGTGCGGTGGCCCCAAGAGACCCAGTACTTC.